The 9 T cell receptor beta chains given below trace back to one sample, sequenced in a study of shared clonotypes between healthy human individuals. Some clones are missing from TCRdb's copy, which holds only in-frame ones; the method was immunoSEQ multiplex PCR. The sample carries about 2.4 million clones, approximately 93% recorded once. The sequencing input was naive CD4+ T cells from PBMCs. The subset: CD45RA+ positively selected. Receptors were obtained from a man in his late teens or twenties in good health. Some clones in this sample may be carry-over from other donors' samples.

CDR3 nucleotides: TGTGCCAGCAGCGTAGTAGGAGGGCCCAATGAGCAGTTCTTC. Its protein is CASSVVGGPNEQFF. This chain joins TRBV9 and TRBJ2-1; the D gene is possibly TRBD2 (6 bases). V lost 0 bases and J 6 bases, leaving 10 bases between the germline ends. Per germline, CDR1 SGDLS and CDR2 YYNGEE. The CDR3 sequence is 14 residues long.

The chain employs TRBV5-1 and TRBJ2-3; 7 bases agree with TRBD1. Per the germline V gene, CDR1 is SGHRS and CDR2 is YFSETQ. The CDR3 is 15 amino acids. The V gene end was trimmed by 4 bases and the J gene end by 5 bases; junction bases not matched to a gene: 10. The CDR3 loop reads CASSPRTGPGDTQYF. CDR3 in DNA: TGCGCCAGCAGCCCCCGGACAGGCCCGGGAGATACGCAGTATTTT. Looking up the rest from reference TRBV5-1 and TRBJ2-3 gives the full variable domain: KAGVTQTPRYLIKTRGQQVTLSCSPISGHRSVSWYQQTPGQGLQFLFEYFSETQRNKGNFPGRFSGRQFSNSRSEMNVSTLELGDSALYLCASSPRTGPGDTQYFGPGTRLTVL.

V is TRBV14 and J is TRBJ2-3; 8 nucleotides line up with TRBD1. The CDR3 has 15 amino acids. CDR1 and CDR2 (germline): SGHDN, FVKESK. Trimming at V came to 4 bases and at J to 1 base, leaving 4 bases not matched to a gene. As DNA, the CDR3 is TGTGCCAGCAGCCCTTGGACAGGGCGCACAGATACGCAGTATTTT. Amino acid sequence: CASSPWTGRTDTQYF.

The chain uses TRBV15 and TRBJ2-7, with a possible D match to TRBD1 (6 bases). In germline, CDR1 is LNHNV, CDR2 YYDKDF (reference sequence). The CDR3 is made up of 15 amino acids. With 1 base removed from V and 2 bases from J, the gap between germline ends came to 12 bases. In nucleotides, the CDR3 is TGTGCCACCAGCAGAGCGGGACACTTCGCCTACGAGCAGTACTTC. The encoded protein is CATSRAGHFAYEQYF.

This clone was picked up a small number of times. The chain is built from TRBV14 and TRBJ1-3; D gene unclear. CDR3 length: 12 amino acids. V was shortened by 6 bases and J by 0 bases, with 3 bases between the two germline ends. From germline, CDR1 is SGHDN and CDR2 FVKESK. The DNA of the CDR3 is TGTGCCAGCAGGGGCTCTGGAAACACCATATATTTT. Its protein is CASRGSGNTIYF.

Note on this clone: Other DNA sequences in this sample translate to the same CDR3. The chain carries TRBV5-5 and TRBJ1-2; D not certain. The CDR3 totals 12 residues. The V gene lost 1 base and the J gene lost 8 bases, with 9 bases spanning the gap. Germline CDR1 reads SGHKS; CDR2 reads YYEKEE (reference sequence). The CDR3 reads CASSLLQGGYTF. CDR3 nucleotide sequence: TGTGCCAGCAGCTTGCTTCAAGGAGGCTACACCTTC.

J is TRBJ2-7 and V is TRBV29-1; 13 nucleotides agree with TRBD2. The CDR3 is 16 residues long. CDR1 and CDR2 from the germline V gene are SQVTM and ANQGSEA. After removal of 7 bases from V and 6 bases from J, the junction contained 15 bases not matched to a gene. The CDR3 region has the DNA TGCAGCGCTCGAACTAGCGGGAGGGCCCATTCACGCGAGCAGTACTTC. Its translation is CSARTSGRAHSREQYF.

This clone is a singleton in its sample. The V and J genes are TRBV19 and TRBJ1-4; perhaps TRBD1 as D (6 bases). Germline assignment: CDR1 LNHDA and CDR2 SQIVND (reference sequence). The V end was cut by 3 bases, the J end by 6 bases, with 11 bases between. The CDR3 length is 14 residues. CDR3 sequence: CASSIGGADEKLFF. For the CDR3, the DNA is TGTGCCAGTAGTATCGGGGGCGCGGATGAAAAACTGTTTTTT.

The V and J genes are TRBV28 and TRBJ1-2, with D unresolved. The CDR3 sequence is 15 residues long. Deletions cut 4 bases from V and 0 bases from J, with 12 bases between. In germline, CDR1 is MDHEN, CDR2 SYDVKM. In DNA form, the CDR3 reads TGTGCCAGCAGTTCGGGCGATCCTACTAACTATGGCTACACCTTC. Its protein is CASSSGDPTNYGYTF.